This T cell receptor (beta chain) was captured in a study of graft-versus-host responses after intestinal transplantation. Study background: Each recipient received anti-thymocyte globulin induction, then tacrolimus and steroids for 3 to 4 years.

The CDR3 totals 15 residues. Losses at the gene ends were 3 bases for V and 4 bases for J; bases not matched to a gene: 6. Germline V lookup: CDR1 MNHEY, CDR2 SVGAGI. Data came from immunoSEQ multiplex PCR; TCRdb stores just in-frame clones and leaves some out. This repertoire shows 12,000 or so clones, roughly 92% found once; its top ten account for about 3.7%. In the case of this clone: Its antigen remains unidentified.

General study points: Researchers found GvH clones in recipient marrow, and some showed up first in ileum or blood.

Time point meaning: postoperative day 105 after intestinal transplantation (dayNNNN = postoperative day). This clonotype was obtained from a human patient who received an intestinal transplant, so some T cells may come from the graft donor. Specimen: PBMCs, collected 105 days after intestinal transplantation. The rearrangement uses TRBV6-5 and TRBJ2-7; 10 bases are a match to TRBD2. The CDR3 here is CASSYAVAGGYEQYF. The CDR3 region has the DNA TGTGCCAGCAGTTATGCCGTAGCGGGGGGATACGAGCAGTACTTC.